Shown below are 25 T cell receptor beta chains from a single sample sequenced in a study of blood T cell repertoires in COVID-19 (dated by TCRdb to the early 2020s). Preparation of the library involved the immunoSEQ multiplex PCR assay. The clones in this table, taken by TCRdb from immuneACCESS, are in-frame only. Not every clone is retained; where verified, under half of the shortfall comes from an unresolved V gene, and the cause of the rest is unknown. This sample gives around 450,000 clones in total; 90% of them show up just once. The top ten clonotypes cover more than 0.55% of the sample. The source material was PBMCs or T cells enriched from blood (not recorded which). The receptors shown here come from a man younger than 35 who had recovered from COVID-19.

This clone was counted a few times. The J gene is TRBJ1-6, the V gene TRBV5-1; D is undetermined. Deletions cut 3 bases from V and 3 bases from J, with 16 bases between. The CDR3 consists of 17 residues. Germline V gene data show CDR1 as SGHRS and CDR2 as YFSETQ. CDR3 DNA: TGCGCCAGCAGCTCTACCTTTACGGGGAACTATAATTCACCCCTCCACTTT. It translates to CASSSTFTGNYNSPLHF.

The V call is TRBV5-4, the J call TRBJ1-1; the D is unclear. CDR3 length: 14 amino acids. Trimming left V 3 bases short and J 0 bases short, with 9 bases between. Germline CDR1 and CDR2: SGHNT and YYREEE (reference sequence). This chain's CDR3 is CASSSRSVNTEAFF. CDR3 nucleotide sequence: TGTGCCAGCAGCTCCCGGTCCGTGAACACTGAAGCTTTCTTT.

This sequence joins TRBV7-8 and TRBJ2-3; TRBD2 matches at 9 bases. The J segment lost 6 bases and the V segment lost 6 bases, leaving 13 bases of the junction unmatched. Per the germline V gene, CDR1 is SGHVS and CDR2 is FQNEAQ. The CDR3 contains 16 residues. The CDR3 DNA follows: TGTGCCAGCAGTCGGCCGAGAGTAGCGGGGGCGGATACGCAGTATTTT. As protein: CASSRPRVAGADTQYF. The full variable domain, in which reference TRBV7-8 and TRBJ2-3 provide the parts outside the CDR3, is GAGVSQSPRYKVAKRGQDVALRCDPISGHVSLFWYQQALGQGPEFLTYFQNEAQLDKSGLPSDRFFAERPEGSVSTLKIQRTQQEDSAVYLCASSRPRVAGADTQYFGPGTRLTVL.

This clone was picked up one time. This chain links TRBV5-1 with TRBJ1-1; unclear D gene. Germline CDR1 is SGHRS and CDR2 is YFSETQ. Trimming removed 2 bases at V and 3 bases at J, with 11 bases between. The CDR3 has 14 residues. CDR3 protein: CASSFRPRDTEAFF. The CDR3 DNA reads TGCGCCAGCAGCTTTAGGCCGCGGGACACTGAAGCTTTCTTT.

Here the CDR3 reads CASALDRAYGYTF. CDR3 coding DNA: TGTGCCAGCGCCCTTGACAGAGCCTATGGCTACACCTTC. This chain joins TRBV12-3 or TRBV12-4 and TRBJ1-2; TRBD1 is a possible D gene (5 bases). Trimming removed 8 bases from V and 4 bases from J, with 14 bases in between. This CDR3 contains 13 residues.

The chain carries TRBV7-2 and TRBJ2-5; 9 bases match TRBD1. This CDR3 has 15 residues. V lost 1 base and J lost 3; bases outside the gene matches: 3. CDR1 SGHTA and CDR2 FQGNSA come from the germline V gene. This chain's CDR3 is CASSLGRTGEETQYF. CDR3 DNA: TGTGCCAGCAGCTTAGGGAGGACAGGGGAAGAGACCCAGTACTTC. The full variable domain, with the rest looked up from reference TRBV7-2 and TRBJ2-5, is GAGVSQSPSNKVTEKGKDVELRCDPISGHTALYWYRQSLGQGLEFLIYFQGNSAPDKSGLPSDRFSAERTGGSVSTLTIQRTQQEDSAVYLCASSLGRTGEETQYFGPGTRLLVL.

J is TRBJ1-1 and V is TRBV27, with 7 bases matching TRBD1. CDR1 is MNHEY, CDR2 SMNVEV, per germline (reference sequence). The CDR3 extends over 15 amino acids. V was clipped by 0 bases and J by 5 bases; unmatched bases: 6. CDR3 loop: CASSLSPGGWTEAFF. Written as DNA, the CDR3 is TGTGCCAGCAGTTTATCACCAGGGGGGTGGACTGAAGCTTTCTTT.

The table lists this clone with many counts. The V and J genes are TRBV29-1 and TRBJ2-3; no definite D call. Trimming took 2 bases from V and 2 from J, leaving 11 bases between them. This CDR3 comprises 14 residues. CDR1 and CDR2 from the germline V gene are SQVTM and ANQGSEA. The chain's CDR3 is CSVELQSPTDTQYF. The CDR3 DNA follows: TGCAGCGTTGAATTGCAGTCCCCCACAGATACGCAGTATTTT.

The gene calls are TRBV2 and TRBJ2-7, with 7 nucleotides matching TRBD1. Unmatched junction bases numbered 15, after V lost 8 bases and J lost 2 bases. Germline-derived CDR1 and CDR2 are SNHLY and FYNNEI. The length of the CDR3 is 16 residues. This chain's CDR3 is CASALDRDRDPYEQYF. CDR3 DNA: TGTGCCAGCGCCCTCGACCGGGACAGAGACCCCTACGAGCAGTACTTC.

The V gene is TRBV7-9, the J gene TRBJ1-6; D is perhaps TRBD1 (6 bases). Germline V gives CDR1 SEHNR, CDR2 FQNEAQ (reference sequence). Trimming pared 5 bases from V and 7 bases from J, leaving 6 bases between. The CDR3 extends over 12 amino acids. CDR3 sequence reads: CASSGGNSPLHF. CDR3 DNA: TGTGCCAGCAGCGGGGGCAATTCACCCCTCCACTTT.

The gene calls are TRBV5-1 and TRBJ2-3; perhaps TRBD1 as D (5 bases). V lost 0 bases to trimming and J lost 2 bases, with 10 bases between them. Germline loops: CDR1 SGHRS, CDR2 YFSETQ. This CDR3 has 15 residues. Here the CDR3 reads CASSLVGRPTDTQYF. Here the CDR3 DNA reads TGCGCCAGCAGCTTGGTGGGGCGTCCCACAGATACGCAGTATTTT.

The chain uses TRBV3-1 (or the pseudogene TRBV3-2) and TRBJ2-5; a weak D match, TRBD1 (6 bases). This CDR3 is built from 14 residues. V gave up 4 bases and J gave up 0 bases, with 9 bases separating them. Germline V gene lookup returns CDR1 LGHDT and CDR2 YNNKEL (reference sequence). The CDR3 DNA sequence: TGTGCCAGCAGCCTTAGGACAGACCAAGAGACCCAGTACTTC. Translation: CASSLRTDQETQYF.

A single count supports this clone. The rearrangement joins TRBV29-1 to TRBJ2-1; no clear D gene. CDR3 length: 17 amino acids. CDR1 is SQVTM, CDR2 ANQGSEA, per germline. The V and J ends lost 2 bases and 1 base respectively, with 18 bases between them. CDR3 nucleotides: TGCAGCGTTGAATCCAGTGGTGGTAAAGAATCCTACAATGAGCAGTTCTTC. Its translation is CSVESSGGKESYNEQFF.

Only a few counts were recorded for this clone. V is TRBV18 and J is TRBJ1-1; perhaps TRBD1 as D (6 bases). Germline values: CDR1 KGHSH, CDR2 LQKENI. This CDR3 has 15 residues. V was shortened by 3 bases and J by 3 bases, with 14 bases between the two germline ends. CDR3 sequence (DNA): TGTGCCAGCTCACCGGTCAGGGGCAGGGACACTGAAGCTTTCTTT. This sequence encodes CASSPVRGRDTEAFF.

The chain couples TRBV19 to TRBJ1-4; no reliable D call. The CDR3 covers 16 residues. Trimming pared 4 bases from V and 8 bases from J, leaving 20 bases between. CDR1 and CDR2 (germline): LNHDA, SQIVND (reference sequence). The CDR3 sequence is CASSSGRGRIGEKLFF. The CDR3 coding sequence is TGTGCCAGTAGTAGTGGACGGGGTAGAATCGGAGAAAAACTGTTTTTT.

This CDR3 is CASSPLDTINEKLFF. The CDR3 nucleotides are TGTGCCAGCAGCCCCCTGGACACGATTAATGAAAAACTGTTTTTT. The chain is built from TRBV9 and TRBJ1-4; D might be TRBD1 (5 bases). Germline lookup yields CDR1 SGDLS and CDR2 YYNGEE. The length of the CDR3 is 15 residues. Trimming cost V 4 bases and J 4 bases, with 14 bases left between them.

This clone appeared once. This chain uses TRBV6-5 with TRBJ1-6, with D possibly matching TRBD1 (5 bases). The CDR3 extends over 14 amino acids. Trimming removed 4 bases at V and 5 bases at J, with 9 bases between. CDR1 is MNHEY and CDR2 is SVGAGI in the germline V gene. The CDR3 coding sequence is TGTGCCAGCAGTTCGGGGGATAATAATTCACCCCTCCACTTT. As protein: CASSSGDNNSPLHF.

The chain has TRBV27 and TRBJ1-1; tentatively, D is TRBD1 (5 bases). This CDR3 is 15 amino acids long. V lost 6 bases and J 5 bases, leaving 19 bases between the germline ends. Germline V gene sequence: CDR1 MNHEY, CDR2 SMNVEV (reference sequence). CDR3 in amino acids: CASSPRSQGRTEAFF. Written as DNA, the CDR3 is TGTGCCAGCAGCCCGAGATCTCAGGGTCGGACTGAAGCTTTCTTT.

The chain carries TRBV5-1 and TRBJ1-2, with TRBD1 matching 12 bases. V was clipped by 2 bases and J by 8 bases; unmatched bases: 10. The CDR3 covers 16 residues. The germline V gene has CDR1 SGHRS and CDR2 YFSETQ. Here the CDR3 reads CASSFGTGGYWGGYTF. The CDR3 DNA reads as TGCGCCAGCAGCTTTGGGACAGGGGGCTATTGGGGCGGCTACACCTTC.

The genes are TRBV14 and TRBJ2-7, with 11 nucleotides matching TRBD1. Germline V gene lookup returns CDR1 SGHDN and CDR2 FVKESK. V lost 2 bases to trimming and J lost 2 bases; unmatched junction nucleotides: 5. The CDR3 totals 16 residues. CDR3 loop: CASSQHGTGGTYEQYF. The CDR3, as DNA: TGTGCCAGCAGCCAACACGGGACAGGGGGGACCTACGAGCAGTACTTC.

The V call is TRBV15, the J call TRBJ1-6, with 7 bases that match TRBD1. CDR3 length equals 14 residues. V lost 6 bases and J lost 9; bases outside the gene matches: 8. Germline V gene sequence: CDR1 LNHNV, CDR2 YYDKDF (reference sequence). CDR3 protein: CATRAGTEVSPLHF. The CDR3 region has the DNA TGTGCCACCAGGGCCGGGACAGAGGTTTCACCCCTCCACTTT. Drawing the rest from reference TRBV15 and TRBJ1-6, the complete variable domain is DAMVIQNPRYQVTQFGKPVTLSCSQTLNHNVMYWYQQKSSQAPKLLFHYYDKDFNNEADTPDNFQSRRPNTSFCFLDIRSPGLGDTAMYLCATRAGTEVSPLHFGNGTRLTVT.

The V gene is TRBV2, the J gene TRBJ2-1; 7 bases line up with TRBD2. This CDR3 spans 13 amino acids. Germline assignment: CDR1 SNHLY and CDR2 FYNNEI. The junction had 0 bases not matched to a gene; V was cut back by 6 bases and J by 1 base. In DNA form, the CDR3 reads TGTGCCAGCAGACTAGCGTCCTACAATGAGCAGTTCTTC. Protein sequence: CASRLASYNEQFF.

For the CDR3, the DNA is TGTGCCAGCTCCCCCGAGCACGGAAACACCATATATTTT. Translating it yields CASSPEHGNTIYF. The V and J genes are TRBV18 and TRBJ1-3; D gene uncertain. CDR1 is KGHSH and CDR2 is LQKENI in the germline V gene. V was pared by 6 bases and J by 4 bases, with 10 bases between. The CDR3 extends over 13 amino acids.

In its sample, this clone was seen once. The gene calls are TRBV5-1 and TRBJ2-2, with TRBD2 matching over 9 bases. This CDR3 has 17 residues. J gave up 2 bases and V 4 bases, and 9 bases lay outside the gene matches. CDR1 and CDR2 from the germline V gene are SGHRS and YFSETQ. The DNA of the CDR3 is TGCGCCAGCAGCACCGACACTAGCGGGCCCAACACCGGGGAGCTGTTTTTT. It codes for CASSTDTSGPNTGELFF.

The CDR3 here is CASSTQGWANEKLFF. The DNA of the CDR3 is TGTGCCAGCAGTACCCAGGGATGGGCTAATGAAAAACTGTTTTTT. The chain carries TRBV6-5 and TRBJ1-4, with D possibly matching TRBD1 (5 bases). The CDR3 is 15 residues long. Germline loops: CDR1 MNHEY, CDR2 SVGAGI. V lost 5 bases, J lost 3 bases, and 13 bases lay in between.